The clone carrying this T cell receptor beta chain has just a few counts. The data originate from a study of T cells in Graves' hyperthyroidism and ophthalmopathy. The CDR3 regions of TCR beta were amplified from RNA transcripts. HTBI primers were used for first-round RT-PCR of the TCR CDR3. TCRdb itself ran the multiplex PCR reads through MiXCR, one entry per CDR3 protein. Of about 400,000 distinct CDR3 sequences in the sample, around 14% were seen once. With V trimmed by 7 bases and J by 5 bases, 14 bases remained unmatched. In germline, CDR1 is MNHNS, CDR2 SASEGT. The CDR3 loop spans 17 amino acids.

Sequences were obtained from blood. This sequence was found in a woman aged 25 to 39 with Graves' hyperthyroidism. J is TRBJ2-1 and V is TRBV6-1, with TRBD2 identical over 10 bases. CDR3 sequence (DNA): TGTGCCAGCACCTCCGGGCCCATAGCGGGAGGCCACAATGAGCAGTTCTTC. Its protein product is CASTSGPIAGGHNEQFF.